This is a list of T cell receptor beta chains from one sample in a study of blood T cell repertoires in COVID-19. TCRdb keeps only in-frame clones here, not all; method: immunoSEQ multiplex PCR. The table lists roughly 52,000 clones, roughly 86% of them singletons. The specimen was peripheral blood. Source of these receptors: a man aged 55 to 70 with active COVID-19. Both conserved end residues are part of each CDR3. D genes are given only for firm matches. Not all rows give a size; the values are once, few, many and, for expanded clones, a class.

TRBD2	-	TRBV2	TRBJ2-3	CASNSESGSADTQYF	TGTGCCAGCAACTCAGAGAGCGGGAGCGCAGATACGCAGTATTTT
TRBD1	-	TRBV9	TRBJ2-5	CASSSGQGGLKQTQYF	TGTGCCAGCAGCTCAGGACAGGGTGGGCTTAAGCAGACCCAGTACTTC
-	-	TRBV18	TRBJ1-4	CASSSGGEKLFF	TGTGCCAGCTCGTCGGGTGGGGAAAAACTGTTTTTT
-	-	TRBV11-2	TRBJ2-7	CASSSLRSPYEQYF	TGTGCCAGCAGCTCTCTACGGTCACCCTACGAGCAGTACTTC
-	-	TRBV13	TRBJ2-7	CASSLVPDEQYF	TGTGCCAGCAGCTTAGTACCGGACGAGCAGTACTTC
-	-	TRBV28	TRBJ2-1	CASREHQGNEQFF	TGTGCCAGCAGGGAACACCAGGGAAATGAGCAGTTCTTC
-	-	TRBV12-3/TRBV12-4	TRBJ2-3	CASSLASGDTQYF	TGTGCCAGCAGTTTAGCTTCGGGAGATACGCAGTATTTT
-	once	TRBV4-1	TRBJ1-2	CASKSVIRQNYGYTF	TGCGCCAGCAAGTCCGTAATCAGACAGAACTATGGCTACACCTTC
-	-	TRBV7-3	TRBJ2-3	CASSPSGLPSNTQYF	TGTGCCAGCAGCCCCTCTGGGCTTCCCTCAAATACGCAGTATTTT
TRBD2	-	TRBV7-2	TRBJ2-7	CASSSHGTSGKFRHEQYF	TGTGCCAGCAGCTCCCATGGGACTAGCGGGAAGTTTCGACACGAGCAGTACTTC
TRBD1	-	TRBV9	TRBJ2-3	CASSPSGTGITDTQYF	TGTGCCAGCAGCCCTTCCGGGACAGGGATCACAGATACGCAGTATTTT
-	-	TRBV3-1/TRBV3-2	TRBJ1-2	CASSPGTKEGYGYTF	TGTGCCAGCAGCCCAGGGACAAAAGAGGGCTATGGCTACACCTTC
TRBD2	-	TRBV7-8	TRBJ2-3	CASSSLAGGPSWKDTQYF	TGTGCCAGCAGCTCATTAGCGGGAGGGCCCTCGTGGAAAGATACGCAGTATTTT
-	-	TRBV21-1	TRBJ2-5	CASSNPPGLAMETQYF	TGTGCCAGCAGCAATCCTCCTGGACTAGCGATGGAGACCCAGTACTTC
TRBD1	few	TRBV5-4	TRBJ1-2	CASSRGQGNYGYTF	TGTGCCAGCAGCAGGGGACAGGGTAACTATGGCTACACCTTC
-	-	TRBV28	TRBJ2-1	CASSLGAGTYNEQFF	TGTGCCAGCAGTTTAGGAGCGGGCACCTACAATGAGCAGTTCTTC
-	once	TRBV5-1	TRBJ1-5	CASSRDNYSNQPQHF	TGCGCCAGCAGCCGGGACAATTATAGCAATCAGCCCCAGCATTTT
TRBD2	-	TRBV18	TRBJ2-7	CASSPSSGIEQYF	TGTGCCAGCTCACCATCAAGCGGGATCGAGCAGTACTTC
TRBD1	-	TRBV5-1	TRBJ2-2	CASRPGTANTGELFF	TGCGCCAGCAGGCCTGGGACAGCGAACACCGGGGAGCTGTTTTTT
TRBD1	few	TRBV7-3	TRBJ1-1	CASSPQTGRKNTEAFF	TGTGCCAGCAGCCCCCAGACAGGGAGGAAGAACACTGAAGCTTTCTTT
-	-	TRBV6-5	TRBJ2-7	CASSIQGEGEQYF	TGTGCCAGCAGTATACAGGGTGAAGGCGAGCAGTACTTC
TRBD2	-	TRBV10-1	TRBJ2-5	CASSDGQGALAGDPYQETQYF	TGCGCCAGCAGTGATGGGCAGGGGGCCCTAGCGGGAGACCCGTACCAAGAGACCCAGTACTTC